One and the same sample provided the 12 T cell receptor beta chains below, sequenced in a study of T-cell memory formation after mild COVID-19 (dated by TCRdb to about 2021). The library came from 5' RACE. The sequencer listed for this sample is Illumina NovaSeq 6000. TCRdb reran the public reads through fastp at Q25 and MiXCR, keeping productive beta chains. Each CDR3 protein gets just one entry, which takes the most common genes and DNA from the rows behind it. The sample table contains 300,000 to 400,000 distinct CDR3 sequences; only one count was recorded for under 25% of them. Clones ranked in the top ten supply around 12% of the sample. Sequencing was done on a sample of PBMCs or a T cell subset sorted from them (not recorded which). The receptor set was obtained from an adult woman who had mild COVID-19 (a few samples of this study predate the infection). The sample titles of this study are shuffled in the database, so cell type and time point are left out; the donor was told from shared clones.

This clonotype was found a few times. J is TRBJ2-3 and V is TRBV4-2; possible D gene TRBD2, 5 bases. Germline V gene lookup returns CDR1 LGHNA and CDR2 YNFKEQ. Trimming shortened V by 0 bases and J by 4 bases, and 11 bases separated the two germline ends. The CDR3 sequence is 15 residues long. CDR3 region: CASSQDPDSPDTQYF. CDR3 nucleotide sequence: TGTGCCAGCAGCCAAGATCCGGACTCCCCAGATACGCAGTATTTT.

There are a few counts of this clonotype. The rearrangement joins TRBV5-1 to TRBJ1-1; possible D gene TRBD1, 6 bases. Per the germline V gene, CDR1 is SGHRS and CDR2 is YFSETQ. The CDR3 contains 14 residues. The V end lost 3 bases, the J end lost 5 bases, and 14 bases lay between the germline ends. The CDR3 sequence: CASSSQGIGTEAFF. Here the CDR3 DNA reads TGCGCCAGCAGCTCACAGGGAATTGGGACTGAAGCTTTCTTT.

The V call is TRBV5-1, the J call TRBJ1-1; no firm D call. CDR3 length equals 15 residues. Germline CDR1 SGHRS, CDR2 YFSETQ. V was trimmed by 0 bases and J by 3 bases, leaving 12 bases between them. The CDR3 DNA reads TGCGCCAGCAGCTTGGCCAGCGGGTACTACACTGAAGCTTTCTTT. It translates to CASSLASGYYTEAFF.

This clonotype was seen repeatedly, ten times or more. The chain combines TRBV7-9 with TRBJ1-6, with D hard to call. Per germline, CDR1 SEHNR and CDR2 FQNEAQ (reference sequence). V was trimmed by 6 bases and J by 6 bases, leaving 18 bases between them. This CDR3 is 16 amino acids long. CDR3 coding DNA: TGTGCCAGCAGTAGCCCGGCGGGGTTCAGTAATTCACCCCTCCACTTT. Encoded protein: CASSSPAGFSNSPLHF. Full variable domain (outside the CDR3, taken from reference TRBV7-9 and TRBJ1-6): DTGVSQNPRHKITKRGQNVTFRCDPISEHNRLYWYRQTLGQGPEFLTYFQNEAQLEKSRLLSDRFSAERPKGSFSTLEIQRTEQGDSAMYLCASSSPAGFSNSPLHFGNGTRLTVT.

Written as DNA, the CDR3 is TGCGCCAGCAGCCAAGATCGGCCGGGGGCCGTGGAGCTGTTTTTT. Translating gives CASSQDRPGAVELFF. The chain has TRBV4-3 and TRBJ2-2; TRBD1 or TRBD2 may be the D gene (6 bases each). V lost 0 bases and J lost 10, with 15 bases in between. This CDR3 region has 15 residues. Germline-derived CDR1 and CDR2 are LGHNA and YSLEER.

The rearrangement links TRBV14 to TRBJ2-7; weak D call: TRBD2 (6 bases). The germline V gene encodes CDR1 SGHDN and CDR2 FVKESK. V was clipped by 0 bases and J by 7 bases, with 13 bases between them. This CDR3 contains 14 residues. This chain's CDR3 is CASSQEGLGREQYF. CDR3 DNA: TGTGCCAGCAGCCAAGAAGGTCTAGGGAGGGAGCAGTACTTC. The complete variable domain, with remaining parts taken from reference TRBV14 and TRBJ2-7, reads EAGVTQFPSHSVIEKGQTVTLRCDPISGHDNLYWYRRVMGKEIKFLLHFVKESKQDESGMPNNRFLAERTGGTYSTLKVQPAELEDSGVYFCASSQEGLGREQYFGPGTRLTVT.

The CDR3 reads CASSDLAGGDEQFF. Here the CDR3 DNA reads TGTGCCAGCAGTGACCTAGCGGGGGGCGATGAGCAGTTCTTC. The chain uses TRBV6-4 and TRBJ2-1; 11 positions agree with TRBD2. This CDR3 contains 14 residues. Germline CDR1 and CDR2: MRHNA and SNTAGT. Germline trimming cut 2 bases from V and 8 bases from J; bases unmatched to any gene: 2.

This clonotype was seen a few times. The chain recombines TRBV4-2 with TRBJ1-2; D remains unclear. The CDR3 has 15 residues. Trimming removed 0 bases at V and 2 bases at J, with 10 bases between. Germline V gene lookup returns CDR1 LGHNA and CDR2 YNFKEQ. The CDR3 DNA sequence: TGTGCCAGCAGCCAAGAGATGGCCCAGAACTATGGCTACACCTTC. Its translation: CASSQEMAQNYGYTF.

This clonotype was picked up a small number of times. The chain has TRBV11-2 and TRBJ1-1; no clear D gene. The germline gives CDR1 SGHAT, CDR2 FQNNGV. Between the trimmed V and J ends, which lost 0 bases and 1 base, there was a span of 9 bases. This CDR3 region has 15 residues. The CDR3 DNA reads TGTGCCAGCAGCTTAGAGGTAGCACAGAACACTGAAGCTTTCTTT. Translating it yields CASSLEVAQNTEAFF.

The chain uses TRBV12-3 or TRBV12-4 and TRBJ2-7; TRBD2 matches at 7 bases. The CDR3 sequence is 14 residues long. V gave up 6 bases and J gave up 2 bases; unmatched junction bases: 7. DNA for the CDR3: TGTGCCAGCAGCCCGCGGGAGTCCCCCTACGAGCAGTACTTC. This codes for CASSPRESPYEQYF.

This chain joins TRBV12-3 or TRBV12-4 and TRBJ2-2; 8 bases align to TRBD2. V shed 9 bases and J 7 bases; nucleotides not matched to a gene: 10. CDR3 length: 14 residues. The CDR3: CASLRGGPDGELFF. CDR3 bases: TGTGCCAGTCTCCGGGGGGGGCCGGACGGGGAGCTGTTTTTT.

This sequence joins TRBV14 and TRBJ1-2; D is uncertain. Germline V CDR1 and CDR2: SGHDN, FVKESK. Between the trimmed V and J ends, which lost 2 bases and 1 base, there was a span of 8 bases. This CDR3 has 14 residues. Here the CDR3 DNA reads TGTGCCAGCAGCCAACTACAGAATAACTATGGCTACACCTTC. This translates into CASSQLQNNYGYTF. The full variable domain, rest sourced from reference TRBV14 and TRBJ1-2, is EAGVTQFPSHSVIEKGQTVTLRCDPISGHDNLYWYRRVMGKEIKFLLHFVKESKQDESGMPNNRFLAERTGGTYSTLKVQPAELEDSGVYFCASSQLQNNYGYTFGSGTRLTVV.